This note documents a single T cell receptor beta chain sequence. The antigen remains unidentified. Each of the sorted populations had a purity greater than 98%. V was pared by 0 bases and J by 5 bases, with 9 bases between. The CDR3 spans 14 residues. Germline values: CDR1 SGDLS, CDR2 YYNGEE. These data belong to a study of beta chain features in type 1 diabetes. General study findings and limits: Here, the possible influence of HLA type (on TCRB rearrangement) remained unresolved. TCRB CDR3s from Type 1 diabetes patients were moderately but significantly shorter in all four CD4+ subsets. There were fewer insertions and more deletions at the VDJ junctions of type 1 diabetes patients.

TCRB transcripts that were expressed got sequenced, as all of the isolated RNA had been reverse transcribed. Sequenced by immunoSEQ multiplex PCR; TCRdb stores in-frame clones only, minus some. The sample has about 400,000 clones; around 13% are singletons. V and J are TRBV9 and TRBJ2-1; D is unresolved. The sample comprised naive CD4+ T cells from blood. The source is a man aged 18 to 29 in good health. Written as DNA, the CDR3 is TGTGCCAGCAGCGTAGAGCCACTAAACAATGAGCAGTTCTTC. Translating it yields CASSVEPLNNEQFF.